These 18 T cell receptor beta chains were all obtained from the same sample, sequenced in a study of shared clonotypes between healthy human individuals. The data were produced by immunoSEQ multiplex PCR, yet TCRdb's version contains in-frame clones alone and is incomplete. Among 450,000 to 500,000 clones, around 85% were seen once, and the ten largest hold about 13%. Sequencing input: PBMCs. These receptors were obtained from a woman aged 40 to 55 in good health. Some clones in this sample may be carry-over from other donors' samples.

This rearrangement joins TRBV27 to TRBJ2-5, with a tentative D call TRBD1 (6 bases). This CDR3 is 12 amino acids long. CDR1 and CDR2 (germline): MNHEY, SMNVEV (reference sequence). V lost 8 bases and J lost 3, with 10 bases in between. The CDR3 protein is CASGWTEETQYF. In DNA, the CDR3 is TGTGCCAGCGGCTGGACAGAAGAGACCCAGTACTTC.

CDR3 nucleotides: TGCAGCGTTGGGACAGGGGGCAACTACGAGCAGTACTTC. This codes for CSVGTGGNYEQYF. The V gene is TRBV29-1, the J gene TRBJ2-7; TRBD1 agrees at 11 bases. CDR3 length: 13 amino acids. Trimming cost V 4 bases and J 3 bases; bases outside gene matches: 2. The germline CDR1 and CDR2 sequences are SQVTM and ANQGSEA.

Concerning this clone: It is likely a read error: a sequence one base away is far more abundant. This rearrangement joins TRBV30 to TRBJ2-2; 7 bases fit TRBD2. The germline CDR1 and CDR2 sequences are GTSNPN and SVGIG (reference sequence). Trimming cost V 4 bases and J 1 base; bases outside gene matches: 21. CDR3 length: 20 amino acids. This chain's CDR3 is CAWTMRGKLTEPLNTGELFF. The CDR3 nucleotides are TGTGCCTGGACCATGCGGGGGAAACTAACGGAGCCGCTGAACACCGGGGAGCTGTTTTTT.

This clone was seen many times. Other DNA sequences in the sample encode the same CDR3. The chain has TRBV9 and TRBJ1-2; D is unclear. Between the trimmed V and J ends, which lost 0 bases and 5 bases, there was a span of 8 bases. The CDR3 runs to 13 residues. Germline CDR1 and CDR2: SGDLS and YYNGEE. CDR3 region: CASSVDRGYGYTF. DNA of the CDR3: TGTGCCAGCAGCGTAGACCGGGGATATGGCTACACCTTC.

The sample holds one count of this clone. A far larger clone is off by one base, so a read error is likely. Other DNA sequences in the same sample also yield this CDR3. The chain joins TRBV5-1 to TRBJ2-5; maybe TRBD1 (6 bases). This CDR3 spans 12 amino acids. V was clipped by 3 bases and J by 11 bases, with 14 bases between them. Germline loops: CDR1 SGHRS, CDR2 YFSETQ. The CDR3 nucleotides read TGCGCCAGCAGCTCACAGGGATGGGGGCAGTACTTC. It is translated as CASSSQGWGQYF.

This chain uses TRBV4-1 with TRBJ1-4; 9 bases are shared with TRBD1. The length of the CDR3 is 19 residues. CDR1 is MGHRA and CDR2 is YSYEKL in the germline V gene. V shed 5 bases, J shed 0 bases, and the junction held 13 bases outside the gene matches. The CDR3 DNA reads as TGCGCCAGCAGCTGGCGTGGGACAGGGAAGAAGGCAACTAATGAAAAACTGTTTTTT. Residues: CASSWRGTGKKATNEKLFF.

The chain recombines TRBV19 with TRBJ2-7, with TRBD2 identical over 11 bases. The CDR3 loop spans 14 amino acids. Losses at the gene ends were 9 bases for V and 6 bases for J; bases not matched to a gene: 10. From germline, CDR1 is LNHDA and CDR2 SQIVND (reference sequence). Written as DNA, the CDR3 is TGTGCCAGCTCCGGGACTAGCGGACGTTCCGAGCAGTACTTC. Its protein product is CASSGTSGRSEQYF.

This rearrangement joins TRBV5-4 to TRBJ2-7, with 7 bases that match TRBD2. Germline CDR1 SGHNT, CDR2 YYREEE (reference sequence). The CDR3 length is 16 residues. Trimming took 5 bases from V and 1 from J; bases not matched to a gene: 12. In DNA form, the CDR3 reads TGTGCCAGCAGTTCATATGGCCTAGCGGAGTCCTACGAGCAGTACTTC. Residues: CASSSYGLAESYEQYF.

The chain uses TRBV30 and TRBJ2-3, with 8 bases lining up with TRBD2. Per germline, CDR1 GTSNPN and CDR2 SVGIG (reference sequence). The CDR3 is 14 residues long. The trim removed 8 bases at V and 2 bases at J, leaving 9 bases unmatched. The CDR3 loop reads CATSLGLDTDTQYF. DNA for the CDR3: TGTGCCACGTCCCTGGGACTAGACACAGATACGCAGTATTTT.

The V call is TRBV30, the J call TRBJ2-1; 12 nucleotides align to TRBD2. Trimming cost V 4 bases and J 3 bases; bases outside gene matches: 1. From germline, CDR1 is GTSNPN and CDR2 SVGIG (reference sequence). The CDR3 length is 14 residues. CDR3 DNA sequence: TGTGCCTGGAAGACTAGCGGGGGCTACAATGAGCAGTTCTTC. It codes for CAWKTSGGYNEQFF.

This sequence joins TRBV19 and TRBJ2-1; no firm D call. CDR3 size: 13 residues. Germline CDR1 is LNHDA and CDR2 is SQIVND (reference sequence). V was shortened by 5 bases and J by 7 bases, with 12 bases between the two germline ends. CDR3: CASSPYLGNEQFF. In nucleotides, the CDR3 is TGTGCCAGTAGTCCCTATCTGGGTAATGAGCAGTTCTTC.

This chain joins TRBV7-2 and TRBJ1-5; D remains unclear. This CDR3 contains 13 residues. CDR1 SGHTA and CDR2 FQGNSA come from the germline V gene. Trimming shortened V by 5 bases and J by 5 bases, and 10 bases separated the two germline ends. The CDR3, as DNA: TGTGCCAGCAGCCCGGACCGACATCAGCCCCAGCATTTT. Amino acids: CASSPDRHQPQHF.

V usage is TRBV7-9 and J usage is TRBJ1-1, with D maybe TRBD1 (6 bases). Germline CDR1 SEHNR, CDR2 FQNEAQ (reference sequence). The CDR3 consists of 15 residues. Trimming cost V 5 bases and J 1 base, with 14 bases left between them. For the CDR3, the DNA is TGTGCCAGCAGCATAACCGGGACAAGGAACACTGAAGCTTTCTTT. This gives the protein CASSITGTRNTEAFF. Using reference TRBV7-9 and TRBJ1-1 for the parts outside the CDR3, the full variable domain is DTGVSQNPRHKITKRGQNVTFRCDPISEHNRLYWYRQTLGQGPEFLTYFQNEAQLEKSRLLSDRFSAERPKGSFSTLEIQRTEQGDSAMYLCASSITGTRNTEAFFGQGTRLTVV.

About this clone itself: This CDR3 is also generated by other DNA sequences in the sample. V and J are TRBV11-2 and TRBJ2-5; no definite D call. The V gene lost 5 bases and the J gene lost 4 bases, with 5 bases spanning the gap. The germline V gene has CDR1 SGHAT and CDR2 FQNNGV. This CDR3 region has 11 residues. As DNA, the CDR3 is TGTGCCAGCAGCACGGGAGAGACCCAGTACTTC. Translation gives CASSTGETQYF.

Of note for this clone: A read error is the likely source, as a far larger clone sits one nucleotide away. The chain employs TRBV4-1 and TRBJ2-7; 16 bases are a match to TRBD2. The CDR3 consists of 15 residues. Germline loops: CDR1 MGHRA, CDR2 YSYEKL. The DNA of the CDR3 is TGCGCCAGCAGCCTGGGACTAGCGGGAGGGTACGGGCAGTACTTC. It translates to CASSLGLAGGYGQYF.

The chain links TRBV5-1 to TRBJ1-4; no clear D gene. Looked up from germline, CDR1 is SGHRS and CDR2 is YFSETQ. The CDR3 extends over 13 amino acids. Trimming shortened V by 7 bases and J by 4 bases, and 11 bases separated the two germline ends. The CDR3 loop is CASSIMGNEKLFF. In nucleotides, the CDR3 is TGCGCCAGCTCTATCATGGGTAATGAAAAACTGTTTTTT.

V is TRBV4-2 and J is TRBJ1-5; D is unclear. Per the germline V gene, CDR1 is LGHNA and CDR2 is YNFKEQ. Trimming pared 2 bases from V and 0 bases from J, leaving 14 bases between. This CDR3 spans 17 amino acids. In DNA, the CDR3 is TGTGCCAGCAGCCAAAGTTCAGGTATGCCTAGCAATCAGCCCCAGCATTTT. Translated, it gives CASSQSSGMPSNQPQHF.

To note about this clone: This likely reflects a read error, since a far larger clone is one base away. The same CDR3 can be traced to other DNA sequences in this sample. This sequence joins TRBV25-1 and TRBJ1-2; 8 bases are shared with TRBD1. V gave up 6 bases and J gave up 4 bases; unmatched junction bases: 4. The germline V gene encodes CDR1 MGHDK and CDR2 SYGVNS. This CDR3 has 13 residues. The CDR3 DNA is TGTGCCAGCAGGGCAGGGGGCCGCTATGGCTACACCTTC. Translated: CASRAGGRYGYTF.